One sample yielded the 20 T cell receptor beta chains listed below, sequenced in a study of glioma-infiltrating T cells listed by TCRdb under 2016. Sequencing instrument: Illumina MiSeq. TCR alpha and beta CDR3 regions were amplified with the iRepertoire nested amplicon-rescue multiplex PCR (arm-PCR) platform from RNA. Through fastp at Q25 and MiXCR, TCRdb rebuilt clones from the public reads, retaining in-frame beta chains. Rows are combined by CDR3 protein, so each entry shows the most common genes and DNA. The sample has approximately 140,000 distinct CDR3 sequences on record, around a quarter of them singletons. 27% of the sample belongs to the ten largest clones. Specimen: glioma tissue, nonneoplastic brain tissue, or PBMCs (not recorded which). Every receptor here comes from a human donor with low-grade glioma or glioblastoma, undergoing nonglioma brain surgery, or in good health (not recorded which).

Comments on this clonotype: One base away lies a much larger clone, so this may be a sequencing read error. The chain joins TRBV6-2 or TRBV6-3 to TRBJ1-1; D call uncertain. CDR1 and CDR2 from the germline V gene are MNHEY and SVGEGT. The CDR3 covers 17 residues. With 2 bases removed from V and 3 bases from J, the gap between germline ends came to 19 bases. As DNA, the CDR3 is TGTGCCAGCAGTTACCTTCATCAAGCTACTTTGGACACTGAAGCTTTCTTT. Translated: CASSYLHQATLDTEAFF.

This clonotype was seen ten or more times. The chain couples TRBV7-9 to TRBJ2-5, with D hard to call. The CDR3 consists of 18 residues. Germline CDR1 SEHNR, CDR2 FQNEAQ (reference sequence). V was trimmed by 0 bases and J by 4 bases, leaving 21 bases between them. CDR3: CASSLARWYDSQRETQYF. CDR3 DNA: TGTGCCAGCAGCTTAGCGCGTTGGTACGATTCCCAGCGAGAGACCCAGTACTTC.

The chain links TRBV11-2 to TRBJ2-3; 8 nucleotides align to TRBD1. Germline CDR1 SGHAT, CDR2 FQNNGV. The CDR3 consists of 15 residues. Trimming at V came to 2 bases and at J to 5 bases, leaving 6 bases not matched to a gene. CDR3 coding DNA: TGTGCCAGCAGCTTATTCAGGGGGCAGGAAGATACGCAGTATTTT. Its translation: CASSLFRGQEDTQYF.

This clonotype is medium-sized (0.01 to 0.1%). As DNA, the CDR3 is TGTGCCAGCAGTTTTGTAAGGAATCAGCCCCAGCATTTT. Translation gives CASSFVRNQPQHF. The rearrangement links TRBV27 to TRBJ1-5; D remains ambiguous. The germline gives CDR1 MNHEY, CDR2 SMNVEV (reference sequence). This CDR3 has 13 residues. Trimming pared 3 bases from V and 4 bases from J, leaving 7 bases between.

As to this clonotype: The conserved phenylalanine or tryptophan is not found at the CDR3 terminus, so this likely reflects a read error. The chain has TRBV7-3 and TRBJ1-1; TRBD1 matches at 7 bases. The CDR3 totals 15 residues. Germline V lookup: CDR1 SGHTA, CDR2 FQGTGA. V gave up 5 bases and J gave up 4 bases; unmatched junction bases: 10. CDR3 protein: CASSTNRQGRTEAFS. The CDR3 coding sequence is TGTGCCAGCAGCACGAATCGACAGGGACGCACTGAAGCTTTCTCT.

The chain recombines TRBV29-1 with TRBJ1-1, with 9 bases lining up with TRBD1. J gave up 1 base and V 4 bases, and 1 base lay outside the gene matches. Germline V gene data show CDR1 as SQVTM and CDR2 as ANQGSEA. The CDR3 has 13 amino acids. This CDR3 reads CSVVTGGNTEAFF. DNA of the CDR3: TGCAGCGTTGTGACAGGGGGGAACACTGAAGCTTTCTTT.

The rearrangement uses TRBV7-9 and TRBJ2-3, with 7 bases that match TRBD2. CDR1 is SEHNR, CDR2 FQNEAQ, per germline (reference sequence). V trimming: 2 bases; J trimming: 1 base; junction bases outside the gene matches: 15. The CDR3 spans 19 residues. The CDR3 region is CASSLSELAESACTDTQYF. The CDR3 DNA follows: TGTGCCAGCAGCTTATCCGAGCTAGCGGAATCGGCGTGCACAGATACGCAGTATTTT. Filled out from reference TRBV7-9 and TRBJ2-3, the complete variable domain reads DTGVSQNPRHKITKRGQNVTFRCDPISEHNRLYWYRQTLGQGPEFLTYFQNEAQLEKSRLLSDRFSAERPKGSFSTLEIQRTEQGDSAMYLCASSLSELAESACTDTQYFGPGTRLTVL.

Note on this clonotype: This may be a read error: a much more frequent sequence differs by one nucleotide. This chain uses TRBV28 with TRBJ2-7; 7 nucleotides align to TRBD1. Germline trimming cut 4 bases from V and 0 bases from J; bases unmatched to any gene: 3. The CDR3 sequence is 14 residues long. Germline V CDR1 and CDR2: MDHEN, SYDVKM. CDR3 DNA sequence: TGTGCCAGCAGTTCCGGGACAGCCTCCTACGAGCAGTACGTC. Translation gives CASSSGTASYEQYV.

This clonotype showed up many times. V and J are TRBV4-2 and TRBJ2-3; D may correspond to TRBD1 or TRBD2 (5 bases each). In germline, CDR1 is LGHNA, CDR2 YNFKEQ. The CDR3 has 15 residues. V lost 0 bases and J lost 0, with 7 bases in between. The CDR3 protein is CASSQERGSTDTQYF. Written as DNA, the CDR3 is TGTGCCAGCAGCCAAGAGAGGGGTAGCACAGATACGCAGTATTTT.

This clonotype was detected a few times. The V gene is TRBV19, the J gene TRBJ1-1, with unresolved D. CDR1 is LNHDA and CDR2 is SQIVND in the germline V gene (reference sequence). The CDR3 length is 12 residues. V lost 10 bases and J 2 bases, leaving 11 bases between the germline ends. CDR3 DNA sequence: TGTGCCACCCTGGTTGATAACACTGAAGCTTTCTTT. Protein product: CATLVDNTEAFF.

V usage is TRBV2 and J usage is TRBJ1-6; D remains unclear. V was clipped by 7 bases and J by 2 bases, with 9 bases between them. The CDR3 extends over 14 amino acids. Germline CDR1 and CDR2: SNHLY and FYNNEI. This chain's CDR3 is CASTLGAYNSPLHF. The CDR3 nucleotides are TGTGCCAGCACCCTCGGAGCCTATAATTCACCCCTCCACTTT. Full variable domain (missing parts from reference TRBV2 and TRBJ1-6): EPEVTQTPSHQVTQMGQEVILRCVPISNHLYFYWYRQILGQKVEFLVSFYNNEISEKSEIFDDQFSVERPDGSNFTLKIRSTKLEDSAMYFCASTLGAYNSPLHFGNGTRLTVT.

This clonotype appeared many times. The chain has TRBV6-1 and TRBJ2-7; TRBD2 is a possible D gene (5 bases). The CDR3 totals 14 residues. The ends were cut back, 7 bases at V and 2 bases at J, with 15 bases in the middle. Germline V lookup: CDR1 MNHNS, CDR2 SASEGT. The CDR3: CASTTLTGTYEQYV. CDR3 nucleotide sequence: TGTGCCAGCACCACCTTAACCGGGACCTACGAGCAGTACGTC.

The table lists this clonotype with a few counts. The V gene is TRBV7-2, the J gene TRBJ1-1, with D possibly being TRBD1 (6 bases). This CDR3 comprises 13 residues. Looked up from germline, CDR1 is SGHTA and CDR2 is FQGNSA. Trimming shortened V by 7 bases and J by 4 bases, and 13 bases separated the two germline ends. The CDR3 loop is CASTQGGGTEAFF. CDR3 bases: TGTGCCAGCACCCAGGGAGGGGGCACTGAAGCTTTCTTT.

This clonotype was found once. A read error is likely, as this CDR3 ends without the conserved phenylalanine or tryptophan. This rearrangement joins TRBV2 to TRBJ2-1, with a tentative D call TRBD2 (7 bases). CDR1 is SNHLY, CDR2 FYNNEI, per germline. Trimming took off 4 bases at V and 9 bases at J, with 13 bases between the two ends. This CDR3 is 13 amino acids long. The CDR3 DNA sequence: TGTGCCAGCAGTGTGGGGGGGCAGGGTGAGCAGTTCCTC. Its protein product is CASSVGGQGEQFL.

This clonotype was seen more than once but under ten times. V is TRBV7-2 and J is TRBJ1-2; D gene uncertain. The V gene lost 5 bases and the J gene lost 2 bases, with 12 bases spanning the gap. CDR1 and CDR2 from the germline V gene are SGHTA and FQGNSA. The CDR3 consists of 14 residues. CDR3 nucleotide sequence: TGTGCCAGCAGCGTAGGTGGGCCCAACTATGGCTACACCTTC. It codes for CASSVGGPNYGYTF.

Of note for this clonotype: Sequence at one end of the junction differs from germline and may be a read error. This chain links TRBV20-1 with TRBJ1-6; no firm D call. The CDR3 has 14 residues. In germline, CDR1 is DFQATT, CDR2 SNEGSKA (reference sequence). For the CDR3, the DNA is TGCAGTGCTTGCTCCGGGATTTATAATTCACCCTTCCACTTT. Protein: CSACSGIYNSPFHF.

This clonotype showed up just a few times. This chain's CDR3 is CASSQDRRGWDTQYF. The CDR3 bases are TGTGCCAGCAGCCAAGATCGCCGGGGGTGGGATACGCAGTATTTT. This chain links TRBV14 with TRBJ2-3; D is possibly TRBD2 (6 bases). This CDR3 is built from 15 residues. V lost 0 bases to trimming and J lost 6 bases, with 13 bases between them. CDR1 SGHDN and CDR2 FVKESK come from the germline V gene.

To note about this clonotype: A much more abundant neighbour one base away suggests this may be a read error. The chain employs TRBV20-1 and TRBJ1-1, with TRBD1 identical over 7 bases. Per germline, CDR1 DFQATT and CDR2 SNEGSKA (reference sequence). The CDR3 spans 11 residues. This chain's CDR3 is CSASRGTEGFF. In DNA form, the CDR3 reads TGCAGTGCTAGCAGGGGGACTGAAGGTTTCTTT.

A note on this clonotype: Just one base apart from a much larger clone, this may be a read error. The CDR3 does not close with the conserved phenylalanine or tryptophan, likely indicating a read error. The chain is built from TRBV28 and TRBJ1-1, with TRBD1 matching 8 bases. J gave up 0 bases and V 10 bases, and 7 bases lay outside the gene matches. The germline gives CDR1 MDHEN, CDR2 SYDVKM. There are 14 residues in the CDR3. Here the CDR3 DNA reads TGTGCCACCATAGAGGACAGGGTGAACACTGAAGCTTTCCTT. Translated, it gives CATIEDRVNTEAFL.

This clonotype has only a few counts. The gene calls are TRBV7-3 and TRBJ2-3; D gene unclear. There are 14 residues in the CDR3. Deletions cut 3 bases from V and 0 bases from J, with 7 bases between. Germline-derived CDR1 and CDR2 are SGHTA and FQGTGA. CDR3: CASSFTSSTDTQYF. As DNA, the CDR3 is TGTGCCAGCAGCTTCACCTCTAGCACAGATACGCAGTATTTT. The full variable domain, rest sourced from reference TRBV7-3 and TRBJ2-3, is GAGVSQTPSNKVTEKGKYVELRCDPISGHTALYWYRQSLGQGPEFLIYFQGTGAADDSGLPNDRFFAVRPEGSVSTLKIQRTERGDSAVYLCASSFTSSTDTQYFGPGTRLTVL.